Reported below is one TCR beta chain. Per germline, CDR1 SGHDT and CDR2 YYEEEE. This CDR3 has 16 residues. V was shortened by 4 bases and J by 5 bases, with 21 bases between the two germline ends. This sample is part of a study of chemoradiotherapy in HPV16-positive cancers. Sequencing used immunoSEQ multiplex PCR; TCRdb keeps in-frame clones, though not all of them. The top ten hold roughly 18% of the sample, which has more than 25,000 clones, 85% to 95% seen once. The origin of this receptor is a human donor with HPV-associated anogenital cancer. The chain carries TRBV5-6 and TRBJ1-2; no firm D call. The source was blood, collected from a patient who underwent chemoradiotherapy. The DNA for the CDR3 is TGTGCCAGCAGCGACGATCGCTTAAGCCAACCATATGGCTACACCTTC. Encoded protein: CASSDDRLSQPYGYTF.